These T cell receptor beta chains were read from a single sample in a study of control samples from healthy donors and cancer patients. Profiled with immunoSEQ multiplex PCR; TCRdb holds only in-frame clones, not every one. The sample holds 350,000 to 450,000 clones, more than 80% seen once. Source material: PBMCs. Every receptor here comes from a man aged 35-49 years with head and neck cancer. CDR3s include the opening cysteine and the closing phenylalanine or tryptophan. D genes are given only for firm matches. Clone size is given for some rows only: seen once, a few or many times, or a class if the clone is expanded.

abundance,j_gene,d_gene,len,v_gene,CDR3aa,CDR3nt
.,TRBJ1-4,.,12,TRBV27,CASSLGGGKLFF,TGTGCCAGCAGTTTGGGGGGAGGAAAACTGTTTTTT
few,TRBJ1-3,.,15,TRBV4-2,CASSSRPNSGNTIYF,TGTGCCAGCAGCTCACGGCCGAACTCTGGAAACACCATATATTTT
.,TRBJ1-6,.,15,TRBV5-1,CASSLGDLGHSPLHF,TGCGCCAGCAGCTTGGGGGACCTCGGCCATTCACCCCTCCACTTT
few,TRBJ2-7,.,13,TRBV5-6,CASSRRGSYEQYF,TGTGCCAGCAGCCGGAGAGGCTCCTACGAGCAGTACTTC
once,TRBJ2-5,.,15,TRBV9,CASSAEPVPKETQYF,TGTGCCAGCAGCGCTGAACCGGTCCCGAAAGAGACCCAGTACTTC
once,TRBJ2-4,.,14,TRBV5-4,CASSLIGDANIQYF,TGTGCCAGCAGCTTGATTGGGGACGCTAACATTCAGTACTTC
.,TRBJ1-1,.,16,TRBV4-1,CASSQELPGAGTEAFF,TGCGCCAGCAGCCAAGAGCTCCCGGGGGCGGGCACTGAAGCTTTCTTT
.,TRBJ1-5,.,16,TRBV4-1,CASSQDWDNSNQPQHF,TGCGCCAGCAGCCAAGATTGGGATAATAGCAATCAGCCCCAGCATTTT
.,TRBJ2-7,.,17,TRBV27,CASSLRRVGGPSYEQYF,TGTGCCAGCAGTTTAAGGCGGGTGGGGGGGCCCTCCTACGAGCAGTACTTC
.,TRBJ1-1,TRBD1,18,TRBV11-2,CASAHTGGRTAKNTEAFF,TGTGCCAGCGCTCATACAGGGGGGAGGACAGCCAAGAACACTGAAGCTTTCTTT
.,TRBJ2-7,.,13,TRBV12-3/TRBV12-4,CASSSGVRGEQYF,TGTGCCAGCAGTTCCGGCGTTCGGGGCGAGCAGTACTTC
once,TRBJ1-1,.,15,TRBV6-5,CASKQGQTMNTEAFF,TGTGCCAGCAAGCAAGGACAGACCATGAACACTGAAGCTTTCTTT
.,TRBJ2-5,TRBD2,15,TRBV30,CAWSVIAGYQETQYF,TGTGCCTGGAGTGTTATAGCGGGGTACCAAGAGACCCAGTACTTC
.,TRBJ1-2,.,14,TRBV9,CASSARGLNYGYTF,TGTGCCAGCAGCGCGAGAGGCCTTAACTATGGCTACACCTTC
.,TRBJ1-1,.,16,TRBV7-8,CASSLVGGPVNTEAFF,TGTGCCAGCAGCTTAGTGGGGGGGCCGGTGAACACTGAAGCTTTCTTT
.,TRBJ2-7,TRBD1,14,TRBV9,CASSYRDRTDEQYF,TGTGCCAGCAGCTACCGGGACAGGACGGACGAGCAGTACTTC
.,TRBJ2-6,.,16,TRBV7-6,CASSSGTASGANVLTF,TGTGCCAGCAGCTCAGGGACGGCCTCTGGGGCCAACGTCCTGACTTTC
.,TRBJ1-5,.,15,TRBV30,CAWSARGRGNQPQHF,TGTGCCTGGAGTGCGCGGGGAAGGGGCAATCAGCCCCAGCATTTT
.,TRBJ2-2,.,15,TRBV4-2,CASSLNTFSTGELFF,TGTGCCAGCAGCCTGAACACCTTTTCCACCGGGGAGCTGTTTTTT
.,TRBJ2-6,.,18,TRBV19,CASSIDAQGFAGANVLTF,TGTGCCAGTAGTATAGATGCCCAGGGCTTCGCTGGGGCCAACGTCCTGACTTTC
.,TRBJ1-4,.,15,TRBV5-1,CASSLEGATNEKLFF,TGCGCCAGCAGCTTGGAGGGGGCAACTAATGAAAAACTGTTTTTT
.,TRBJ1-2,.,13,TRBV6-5,CASTKGENYGYTF,TGTGCCAGCACTAAAGGGGAGAACTATGGCTACACCTTC
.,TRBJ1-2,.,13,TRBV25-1,CASSLDSNYGYTF,TGTGCCAGCAGCTTGGACAGTAACTATGGCTACACCTTC
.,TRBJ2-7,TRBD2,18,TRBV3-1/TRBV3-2,CASSPPGASGRSSYEQYF,TGTGCCAGCAGCCCACCCGGGGCTAGCGGGAGAAGCTCCTACGAGCAGTACTTC
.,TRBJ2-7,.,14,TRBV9,CASSVAAFSYEQYF,TGTGCCAGCAGCGTAGCTGCTTTCTCCTACGAGCAGTACTTC
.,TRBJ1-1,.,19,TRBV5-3,CARTQVPGQSNKMNTEAFF,TGTGCCAGAACCCAGGTTCCAGGCCAGAGTAACAAAATGAACACTGAAGCTTTCTTT
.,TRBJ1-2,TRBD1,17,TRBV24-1,CATSDSPTGDPNYGYTF,TGTGCCACCAGTGATTCCCCAACAGGGGACCCTAACTATGGCTACACCTTC
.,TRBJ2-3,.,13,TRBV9,CASSAGGTDTQYF,TGTGCCAGCAGCGCAGGGGGCACAGATACGCAGTATTTT
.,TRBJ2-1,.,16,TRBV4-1,CASSPSERVSYNEQFF,TGCGCCAGCAGCCCATCCGAGAGGGTTTCGTACAATGAGCAGTTCTTC
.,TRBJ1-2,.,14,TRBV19,CASSVGGESYGYTF,TGTGCCAGTAGCGTGGGAGGGGAGTCCTATGGCTACACCTTC
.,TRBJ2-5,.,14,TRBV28,CASTDGGAPETQYF,TGTGCCAGCACCGACGGAGGGGCTCCAGAGACCCAGTACTTC
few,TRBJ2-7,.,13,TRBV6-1,CASSDNRDLEQYF,TGTGCCAGCAGTGACAACAGGGATTTGGAGCAGTACTTC
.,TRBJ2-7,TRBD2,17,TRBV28,CASIGLAGAPSSYEQYF,TGTGCCAGCATCGGACTAGCGGGGGCCCCTAGCTCCTACGAGCAGTACTTC
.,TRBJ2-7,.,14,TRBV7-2,CASSLFLSSYEQYF,TGTGCCAGCAGCTTATTTCTAAGCTCCTACGAGCAGTACTTC
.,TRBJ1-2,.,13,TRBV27,CASSLSQGFGYTF,TGTGCCAGCAGTTTATCTCAGGGCTTTGGCTACACCTTC
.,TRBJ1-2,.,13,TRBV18,CASSIQKLYGYTF,TGTGCCAGCTCCATACAGAAGTTGTATGGCTACACCTTC
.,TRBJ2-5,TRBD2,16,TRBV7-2,CASSFRTSGGGETQYF,TGTGCCAGCAGCTTCCGGACTAGCGGGGGGGGAGAGACCCAGTACTTC
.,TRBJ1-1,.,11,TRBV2,CASRPTGEAFF,TGTGCCAGCAGACCCACCGGGGAAGCTTTCTTT
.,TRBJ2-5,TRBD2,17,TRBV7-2,CASSLGLAGGLVETQYF,TGTGCCAGCAGCCTTGGACTAGCGGGGGGGCTGGTAGAGACCCAGTACTTC
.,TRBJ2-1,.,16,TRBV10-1,CASSEVDGSSYNEQFF,TGCGCCAGCAGTGAAGTCGACGGCAGCTCCTACAATGAGCAGTTCTTC
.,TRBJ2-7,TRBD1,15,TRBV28,CASSRGGQGVEEQYF,TGTGCCAGCAGTAGAGGCGGACAGGGAGTCGAAGAGCAGTACTTC
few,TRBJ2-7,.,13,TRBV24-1,CATSDLWGRGEYF,TGTGCCACCAGTGATTTGTGGGGGCGCGGGGAGTACTTC
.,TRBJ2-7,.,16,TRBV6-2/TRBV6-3,CASSYPLGGRGNEQYF,TGTGCCAGCAGTTATCCCCTGGGAGGCCGAGGGAACGAGCAGTACTTC
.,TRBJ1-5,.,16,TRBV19,CASSISIGPTSQPQHF,TGTGCCAGTAGTATCTCTATAGGGCCCACTTCTCAGCCCCAGCATTTT
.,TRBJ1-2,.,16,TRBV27,CASSLAPIGGNYGYTF,TGTGCCAGCAGTTTGGCCCCCATCGGGGGGAACTATGGCTACACCTTC
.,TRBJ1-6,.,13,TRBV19,CASSIGGSGLIHF,TGTGCCAGTAGTATAGGAGGGTCGGGATTGATCCACTTT
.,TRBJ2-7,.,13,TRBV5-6,CASSEGSTYEQYF,TGTGCCAGCAGCGAGGGATCCACCTACGAGCAGTACTTC
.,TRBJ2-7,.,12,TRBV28,CASTQGVNEQYF,TGTGCCAGCACGCAGGGAGTCAACGAGCAGTACTTC
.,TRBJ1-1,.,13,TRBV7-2,CASTMGHWAEAFF,TGTGCCAGCACCATGGGGCACTGGGCTGAAGCTTTCTTT
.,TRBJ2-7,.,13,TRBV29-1,CSVDGGRAREQYF,TGCAGCGTTGATGGTGGCAGGGCGCGAGAGCAGTACTTC
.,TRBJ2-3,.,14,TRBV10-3,CAISESQQGSTQYF,TGTGCCATCAGTGAGTCCCAACAGGGAAGTACGCAGTATTTT
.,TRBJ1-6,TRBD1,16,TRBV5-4,CASSARGTGINSPLHF,TGTGCCAGCAGCGCCAGGGGGACGGGTATTAATTCACCCCTCCACTTT
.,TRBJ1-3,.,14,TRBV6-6,CASSQPYSGNTIYF,TGTGCCAGCAGTCAGCCCTACTCTGGAAACACCATATATTTT
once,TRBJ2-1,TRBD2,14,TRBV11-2,CASSLAGGYNEQFF,TGTGCCAGCAGCCTAGCGGGAGGGTACAATGAGCAGTTCTTC
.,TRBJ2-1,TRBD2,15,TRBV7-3,CASSLGAGAVNEQFF,TGTGCCAGCAGCTTAGGAGCGGGAGCGGTAAATGAGCAGTTCTTC